This entry lists 9 T cell receptor beta chains sequenced from one sample in a study of monozygotic twins with inflammatory bowel disease. TCRdb reanalyzed the 5' RACE reads, giving one entry per CDR3 protein sequence and no DNA. The data include 400,000 to 500,000 distinct CDR3 sequences; the top ten clones carry around 2.4%. The source material was blood. Every receptor here comes from a human donor with ulcerative colitis or Crohn's disease, or a healthy co-twin of an affected twin (not recorded which).

The gene calls are TRBV10-3 and TRBJ2-7; TCRdb proposes TRBD2, but this gene call is untestable without DNA. This CDR3 spans 16 amino acids. Germline CDR1 reads ENHRY; CDR2 reads SYGVKD. CDR3 protein: CAISERLAGDGYEQYF.

The gene calls are TRBV30 and TRBJ1-5; TCRdb selects TRBD1, and the lack of DNA leaves this call unchecked. The CDR3 consists of 16 residues. Germline values: CDR1 GTSNPN, CDR2 SVGIG (reference sequence). The chain's CDR3 is CAWSSRGLTYNQPQHF.

The genes are TRBV6-2 or TRBV6-3 and TRBJ2-7. Germline CDR1 reads MNHEY; CDR2 reads SVGEGT. CDR3 length: 15 residues. The CDR3 loop reads CASNPASIIGYEQYF.

The genes are TRBV12-3 or TRBV12-4 and TRBJ2-7; TCRdb names TRBD2, which stays unverified in the absence of DNA. This CDR3 spans 14 amino acids. The CDR3: CASQAGTGTYEQYF.

The chain has TRBV20-1 and TRBJ1-2. The CDR3 is 13 amino acids. Germline assignment: CDR1 DFQATT and CDR2 SNEGSKA (reference sequence). Here the CDR3 reads CSATLSGNYGYTF.

The chain combines TRBV5-1 with TRBJ2-3. The CDR3 is 14 residues long. The germline V gene has CDR1 SGHRS and CDR2 YFSETQ. CDR3 amino acids: CASSWSSSTDTQYF. The full variable domain, its missing parts supplied by reference TRBV5-1 and TRBJ2-3, is KAGVTQTPRYLIKTRGQQVTLSCSPISGHRSVSWYQQTPGQGLQFLFEYFSETQRNKGNFPGRFSGRQFSNSRSEMNVSTLELGDSALYLCASSWSSSTDTQYFGPGTRLTVL.

V is TRBV18 and J is TRBJ1-1. The germline gives CDR1 KGHSH, CDR2 LQKENI. The CDR3 spans 12 residues. CDR3 region: CASRSGNTEAFF.

The rearrangement links TRBV7-2 to TRBJ2-1. Germline CDR1 reads SGHTA; CDR2 reads FQGNSA. The CDR3 has 12 amino acids. CDR3 in amino acids: CASKELGNEQFF.

The V and J genes are TRBV7-9 and TRBJ2-1. CDR1 and CDR2 from the germline V gene are SEHNR and FQNEAQ (reference sequence). CDR3 length: 13 amino acids. Here the CDR3 reads CASSLVLENEQFF. Combining the CDR3 with reference TRBV7-9 and TRBJ2-1 gives the whole variable domain DTGVSQNPRHKITKRGQNVTFRCDPISEHNRLYWYRQTLGQGPEFLTYFQNEAQLEKSRLLSDRFSAERPKGSFSTLEIQRTEQGDSAMYLCASSLVLENEQFFGPGTRLTVL.